This record concerns one T cell receptor beta chain sequence. These data belong to a study of CD8 T cells in Susac syndrome. Random-hexamer reverse transcription was applied to about 0.45 to 1 ug RNA. From the immunoSEQ multiplex PCR reads, TCRdb called clonotypes with MiXCR, one entry per CDR3 protein. This table has about 52,000 distinct CDR3 sequences, roughly 93% appearing once. CD8+ and CD4+ T cells from blood underwent TCR beta sequencing, which was carried out in a high-throughput format. The CDR3 is 12 amino acids. Trimming removed 5 bases at V and 5 bases at J, with 9 bases between. Germline values: CDR1 SQVTM, CDR2 ANQGSEA.

The sample was CD8+ T cells from PBMCs. J is TRBJ2-2 and V is TRBV29-1; D is undetermined. The receptor comes from a human donor with multiple sclerosis. In nucleotides, the CDR3 is TGCAGCGTTCTCCCCGGGACCGGGGAGCTGTTTTTT. Translating gives CSVLPGTGELFF.